These 27 T cell receptor beta chains were sequenced from one sample in a study of T cells after posttransplantation cyclophosphamide. Sampled 1 year posttransplant, controls received myeloablative marrow transplants, methotrexate and a calcineurin inhibitor. Produced via immunoSEQ multiplex PCR; TCRdb's table is partial and in-frame only. The sample holds 15,000 to 20,000 clones, roughly 87% seen once. The sample consisted of PBMCs, taken after an allogeneic stem cell transplant with a calcineurin inhibitor and methotrexate. These receptors all stem from a male patient in his 50s who received an allogeneic stem cell transplant from an unrelated donor, was CMV-positive, and had chronic GVHD only. The graft donor may have contributed some T cells.

The chain recombines TRBV4-1 with TRBJ1-1; D not resolved. Per germline, CDR1 MGHRA and CDR2 YSYEKL. The CDR3 has 14 residues. Trimming stripped 6 bases from V and 1 base from J, with 12 bases between. In DNA form, the CDR3 reads TGCGCCAGCAGAAGCGGGGAGGGGAACACTGAAGCTTTCTTT. Translated: CASRSGEGNTEAFF.

The gene calls are TRBV5-4 and TRBJ2-3; D perhaps matches TRBD2 (5 bases). Germline lookup yields CDR1 SGHNT and CDR2 YYREEE (reference sequence). V was clipped by 0 bases and J by 3 bases, with 5 bases between them. This CDR3 is 13 amino acids long. The CDR3: CASSLGLTDTQYF. The CDR3 coding sequence is TGTGCCAGCAGCTTGGGACTAACAGATACGCAGTATTTT. Combining the CDR3 with reference TRBV5-4 and TRBJ2-3 gives the whole variable domain ETGVTQSPTHLIKTRGQQVTLRCSSQSGHNTVSWYQQALGQGPQFIFQYYREEENGRGNFPPRFSGLQFPNYSSELNVNALELDDSALYLCASSLGLTDTQYFGPGTRLTVL.

This chain connects TRBV9 to TRBJ2-3; D is ambiguous. The CDR3 extends over 13 amino acids. Germline-derived CDR1 and CDR2 are SGDLS and YYNGEE. The V gene lost 4 bases and the J gene lost 4 bases, with 10 bases spanning the gap. The CDR3 region has the DNA TGTGCCAGCAGCCCCGTGGGCCCAGATACGCAGTATTTT. The encoded protein is CASSPVGPDTQYF.

The chain carries TRBV7-8 and TRBJ2-5; TRBD1 matches at 7 bases. The CDR3 runs to 17 residues. Germline values: CDR1 SGHVS, CDR2 FQNEAQ. V was clipped by 1 base and J by 4 bases; unmatched bases: 12. CDR3 region: CASSLEWITGVGETQYF. The CDR3 bases are TGTGCCAGCAGCTTAGAGTGGATCACAGGGGTTGGAGAGACCCAGTACTTC.

V is TRBV19 and J is TRBJ2-1; 9 bases agree with TRBD2. This CDR3 contains 16 residues. Germline V gene sequence: CDR1 LNHDA, CDR2 SQIVND (reference sequence). Losses at the gene ends were 3 bases for V and 7 bases for J; bases not matched to a gene: 10. In DNA, the CDR3 is TGTGCCAGTAGTATTGGCGGGAGGGCCTATGGGAATGAGCAGTTCTTC. Translating it yields CASSIGGRAYGNEQFF.

V gene TRBV15 combines with J gene TRBJ2-2; TRBD2 matches at 7 bases. V gave up 0 bases and J gave up 3 bases; unmatched junction bases: 7. This CDR3 comprises 17 residues. Germline V lookup: CDR1 LNHNV, CDR2 YYDKDF (reference sequence). CDR3 region: CATSRDHGGVYTGELFF. The CDR3 bases are TGTGCCACCAGCAGAGATCATGGGGGGGTTTACACCGGGGAGCTGTTTTTT.

V and J are TRBV6-6 and TRBJ2-3, with D possibly matching TRBD1 (5 bases). The CDR3 runs 14 residues. Germline V gene sequence: CDR1 MNHNY, CDR2 SVGAGI (reference sequence). V was trimmed by 10 bases and J by 5 bases, leaving 19 bases between them. Here the CDR3 reads CATTPQGGKDTQYF. CDR3 DNA: TGTGCCACCACCCCGCAGGGTGGAAAAGATACGCAGTATTTT.

V gene TRBV9 combines with J gene TRBJ2-6; possible D gene TRBD1, 6 bases. Between the trimmed V and J ends, which lost 4 bases and 12 bases, there was a span of 14 bases. This CDR3 is 13 amino acids long. The germline V gene has CDR1 SGDLS and CDR2 YYNGEE. CDR3 sequence (DNA): TGTGCCAGCAGCCCCTTGATGGGGGCCGTCCTGACTTTC. Protein: CASSPLMGAVLTF.

This chain joins TRBV11-3 and TRBJ2-2; 11 bases are shared with TRBD2. Germline trimming cut 1 base from V and 4 bases from J; bases unmatched to any gene: 2. CDR1 SGHNT and CDR2 YENEEA come from the germline V gene. There are 16 residues in the CDR3. CDR3 nucleotides: TGTGCCAGCAGCTTAGCCCTAGCGGGGGGCACCGGGGAGCTGTTTTTT. It yields the protein CASSLALAGGTGELFF. Supplemented by reference TRBV11-3 and TRBJ2-2, the full variable domain reads EAGVVQSPRYKIIEKKQPVAFWCNPISGHNTLYWYLQNLGQGPELLIRYENEEAVDDSQLPKDRFSAERLKGVDSTLKIQPAELGDSAVYLCASSLALAGGTGELFFGEGSRLTVL.

V and J are TRBV5-1 and TRBJ1-5, with D perhaps matching TRBD1 (6 bases). Deletions cut 4 bases from V and 5 bases from J, with 16 bases between. The CDR3 contains 15 residues. CDR1 is SGHRS and CDR2 is YFSETQ in the germline V gene. The CDR3, as DNA: TGCGCCAGCAGCCTTCCGGGACATAAAGATCAGCCCCAGCATTTT. It yields the protein CASSLPGHKDQPQHF.

This sequence joins TRBV28 and TRBJ2-7, with D maybe TRBD2 (5 bases). Between the trimmed V and J ends, which lost 5 bases and 2 bases, there was a span of 10 bases. Per germline, CDR1 MDHEN and CDR2 SYDVKM. The CDR3 runs to 13 residues. The CDR3 spells CASSRAGAYEQYF. As DNA, the CDR3 is TGTGCCAGCAGTCGTGCCGGGGCCTACGAGCAGTACTTC.

The gene calls are TRBV19 and TRBJ2-1, with 16 bases aligning to TRBD2. The V gene end was trimmed by 8 bases and the J gene end by 0 bases; junction bases not matched to a gene: 7. Germline V gene data show CDR1 as LNHDA and CDR2 as SQIVND (reference sequence). There are 18 residues in the CDR3. This chain's CDR3 is CASAGLAGGYSSYNEQFF. Written as DNA, the CDR3 is TGTGCCAGTGCGGGACTAGCGGGGGGGTATAGCTCCTACAATGAGCAGTTCTTC.

CDR3 sequence reads: CASSSPAGIIYNEQFF. CDR3 nucleotides: TGTGCCAGCAGCTCCCCAGCGGGGATTATTTACAATGAGCAGTTCTTC. The chain recombines TRBV9 with TRBJ2-1, with 7 bases that match TRBD2. Germline V gene data show CDR1 as SGDLS and CDR2 as YYNGEE. The CDR3 has 16 amino acids. Losses at the gene ends were 4 bases for V and 4 bases for J; bases not matched to a gene: 11.

The chain uses TRBV6-5 and TRBJ2-1, with 9 bases fitting TRBD1. The CDR3 has 15 amino acids. V was pared by 6 bases and J by 7 bases, with 10 bases of the junction left unmatched. Per the germline V gene, CDR1 is MNHEY and CDR2 is SVGAGI. The CDR3: CASRETGTGKNEQFF. The CDR3 region has the DNA TGTGCCAGCAGAGAGACAGGGACAGGGAAAAATGAGCAGTTCTTC.

V is TRBV7-6 and J is TRBJ1-4; no clear D. V lost 0 bases and J 8 bases, leaving 10 bases between the germline ends. The germline V gene has CDR1 SGHVS and CDR2 FNYEAQ. This CDR3 is built from 14 residues. The CDR3 region is CASSLALGREKLFF. The DNA of the CDR3 is TGTGCCAGCAGCTTAGCCCTCGGGAGGGAAAAACTGTTTTTT.

This rearrangement joins TRBV7-9 to TRBJ2-2; no clear D. Trimming pared 4 bases from V and 4 bases from J, leaving 13 bases between. The CDR3 consists of 15 residues. Germline-derived CDR1 and CDR2 are SEHNR and FQNEAQ (reference sequence). The DNA of the CDR3 is TGTGCCAGCAGCTCCCGCCCCCTTAGCACCGGGGAGCTGTTTTTT. The encoded protein is CASSSRPLSTGELFF.

This sequence joins TRBV7-3 and TRBJ2-2; 11 positions agree with TRBD2. Germline-derived CDR1 and CDR2 are SGHTA and FQGTGA. The CDR3 runs 16 residues. The trim removed 3 bases at V and 4 bases at J, leaving 4 bases unmatched. CDR3 coding DNA: TGTGCCAGCAGCTTGGGACTAGCGGAGTTCACCGGGGAGCTGTTTTTT. The encoded protein is CASSLGLAEFTGELFF.

The chain carries TRBV13 and TRBJ2-1; the D gene is possibly TRBD2 (5 bases). The CDR3 is 12 amino acids. The germline gives CDR1 PRHDT, CDR2 FYEKMQ (reference sequence). Trimming took 3 bases from V and 6 from J, leaving 6 bases between them. This chain's CDR3 is CASSFTSNEQFF. The CDR3 nucleotides are TGTGCCAGCAGCTTCACTAGCAATGAGCAGTTCTTC.

The CDR3 DNA follows: TGTGCCAGCAGTGATAGTGCGAGGAATAATGAGCAGTTCTTC. Residues: CASSDSARNNEQFF. This chain links TRBV2 with TRBJ2-1; D is uncertain. The CDR3 sequence is 14 residues long. Trimming pared 3 bases from V and 7 bases from J, leaving 13 bases between. CDR1 is SNHLY, CDR2 FYNNEI, per germline.

The V and J genes are TRBV28 and TRBJ2-5, with D perhaps matching TRBD2 (6 bases). The end of the DNA fits TRBJ2-7 better, so the J call may be wrong. Germline loops: CDR1 MDHEN, CDR2 SYDVKM. The CDR3 is 15 residues long. The CDR3 here is CASSQPHSGSYEQYF. In DNA, the CDR3 is TGTGCCAGCAGTCAACCCCATAGCGGATCCTACGAGCAGTACTTC.

The chain has TRBV4-2 and TRBJ1-4; TRBD1 aligns across 8 bases. Germline CDR1 reads LGHNA; CDR2 reads YNFKEQ. CDR3 length: 15 amino acids. V lost 5 bases, J lost 4 bases, and 6 bases stayed unmatched. The CDR3 region is CASSSKGQGNEKLFF. CDR3 DNA sequence: TGTGCCAGCAGCTCCAAAGGACAGGGTAATGAAAAACTGTTTTTT.

The chain links TRBV29-1 to TRBJ2-5, with a weak D call TRBD1 (5 bases). Trimming removed 4 bases at V and 8 bases at J, with 20 bases between. The CDR3 is made up of 14 amino acids. Germline V gives CDR1 SQVTM, CDR2 ANQGSEA. CDR3 sequence reads: CSVVLSLQVGTQYF. The CDR3 DNA reads as TGCAGCGTTGTATTAAGTCTACAGGTCGGAACCCAGTACTTC.

The rearrangement uses TRBV14 and TRBJ2-1; 9 bases map to TRBD2. V lost 0 bases to trimming and J lost 8 bases; unmatched junction nucleotides: 11. The CDR3 contains 17 residues. From germline, CDR1 is SGHDN and CDR2 FVKESK. The CDR3 sequence is CASSQDGLSGGYDEQFF. CDR3 DNA sequence: TGTGCCAGCAGCCAAGATGGGCTTAGCGGGGGATATGATGAGCAGTTCTTC.

The chain is built from TRBV7-3 and TRBJ2-2; 10 positions agree with TRBD2. Germline CDR1 and CDR2: SGHTA and FQGTGA. The CDR3 consists of 15 residues. Trimming removed 5 bases from V and 6 bases from J; junction bases left unmatched: 6. The CDR3 DNA follows: TGTGCCAGCAGCCCCGGGACTAGCGTTGCCGGGGAGCTGTTTTTT. Translated: CASSPGTSVAGELFF.

This clone was seen only once. J is TRBJ2-1 and V is TRBV6-1, with 9 bases identical to TRBD2. The CDR3 runs 13 residues. CDR1 is MNHNS, CDR2 SASEGT, per germline. The J segment lost 5 bases and the V segment lost 11 bases, leaving 7 bases of the junction unmatched. DNA of the CDR3: TGTGCCGCGGGGGGGGCATACGACAATGAGCAGTTCTTC. Its translation: CAAGGAYDNEQFF.

The rearrangement joins TRBV6-5 to TRBJ1-2; 9 nucleotides match TRBD1. Germline CDR1 reads MNHEY; CDR2 reads SVGAGI. CDR3 size: 15 residues. Trimming removed 0 bases from V and 3 bases from J; junction bases left unmatched: 2. DNA for the CDR3: TGTGCCAGCAGTTACTCGGGGACAGGGTACTATGGCTACACCTTC. Protein product: CASSYSGTGYYGYTF.

J is TRBJ2-1 and V is TRBV6-1, with D perhaps matching TRBD1 (5 bases). Per the germline V gene, CDR1 is MNHNS and CDR2 is SASEGT. This CDR3 has 15 amino acids. V was pared by 1 base and J by 4 bases, with 11 bases between. The CDR3 DNA follows: TGTGCCAGCAGTGAAGGGCAGGGCGCTTACAATGAGCAGTTCTTC. Amino acids: CASSEGQGAYNEQFF.